The entry below gives a single TCR beta chain sequence along with its context. Its cognate antigen is unknown. CDR3 size: 16 residues. Germline V lookup: CDR1 SGHRS, CDR2 YFSETQ. With 4 bases removed from V and 10 bases from J, the gap between germline ends came to 21 bases. Using immunoSEQ multiplex PCR, the repertoire was profiled, and TCRdb retains in-frame clones only, with some absent. The sample lists approximately 60,000 clones, around nine tenths occurring once. The data derive from a study of T cell responses to AZD1222 COVID-19 vaccine. Investigators merged groups given second doses at roughly 4 or roughly 12 weeks. Points from the study as a whole: Donors in the cohort were predominantly white British and more often female, and clonal diversity was possibly underestimated.

Here the sequenced sample was peripheral blood, taken 28 days after the second AZD1222 dose. V usage is TRBV5-1 and J usage is TRBJ1-6; the D gene is possibly TRBD1 (5 bases). The sequence derives from an adult who received the AZD1222 COVID-19 vaccine. Here the CDR3 reads CASSLGVGVLESPLHF. DNA of the CDR3: TGCGCCAGCAGCCTGGGAGTGGGGGTACTGGAATCACCCCTCCACTTT.